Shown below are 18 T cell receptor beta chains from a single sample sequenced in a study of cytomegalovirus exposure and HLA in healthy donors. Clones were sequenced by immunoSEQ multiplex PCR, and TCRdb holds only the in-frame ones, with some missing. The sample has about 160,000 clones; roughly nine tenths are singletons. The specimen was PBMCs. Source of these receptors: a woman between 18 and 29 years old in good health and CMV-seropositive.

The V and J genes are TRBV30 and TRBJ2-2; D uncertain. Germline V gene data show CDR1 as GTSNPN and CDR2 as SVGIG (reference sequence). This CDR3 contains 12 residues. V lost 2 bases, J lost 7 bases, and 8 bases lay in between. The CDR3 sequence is CAWSTVVGELFF. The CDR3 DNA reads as TGTGCCTGGAGTACGGTGGTCGGGGAGCTGTTTTTT. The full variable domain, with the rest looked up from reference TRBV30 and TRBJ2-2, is SQTIHQWPATLVQPVGSPLSLECTVEGTSNPNLYWYRQAAGRGLQLLFYSVGIGQISSEVPQNLSASRPQDRQFILSSKKLLLSDSGFYLCAWSTVVGELFFGEGSRLTVL.

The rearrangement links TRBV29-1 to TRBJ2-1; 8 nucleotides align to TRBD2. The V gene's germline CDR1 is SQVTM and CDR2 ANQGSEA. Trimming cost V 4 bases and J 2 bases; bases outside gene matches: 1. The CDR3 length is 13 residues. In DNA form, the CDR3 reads TGCAGCGTTGGGCGGGAGGCCTACAATGAGCAGTTCTTC. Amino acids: CSVGREAYNEQFF.

CDR3 residues: CASTRTEMNTEAFF. The CDR3 nucleotides are TGCGCCAGCACCCGGACAGAAATGAACACTGAAGCTTTCTTT. The V gene is TRBV10-2, the J gene TRBJ1-1; perhaps TRBD1 as D (6 bases). Trimming left V 7 bases short and J 0 bases short, with 12 bases between. Per germline, CDR1 WSHSY and CDR2 SAAADI. The CDR3 is 14 residues long.

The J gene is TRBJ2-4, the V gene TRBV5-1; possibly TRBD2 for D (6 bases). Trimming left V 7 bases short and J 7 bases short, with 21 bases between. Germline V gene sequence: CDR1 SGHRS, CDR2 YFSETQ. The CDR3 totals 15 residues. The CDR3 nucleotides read TGCGCCAGCCTCACCCGTTTGGCGGGGACGAACATTCAGTACTTC. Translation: CASLTRLAGTNIQYF.

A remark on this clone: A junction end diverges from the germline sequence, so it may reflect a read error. The CDR3 bases are TGTGCCAGCAGCTTAGCCGGGACTAGCGGGAGATCCTTC. Translation gives CASSLAGTSGRSF. The V call is TRBV7-9, the J call TRBJ2-7; 14 positions agree with TRBD2. CDR3 length: 13 residues. CDR1 and CDR2 from the germline V gene are SEHNR and FQNEAQ (reference sequence).

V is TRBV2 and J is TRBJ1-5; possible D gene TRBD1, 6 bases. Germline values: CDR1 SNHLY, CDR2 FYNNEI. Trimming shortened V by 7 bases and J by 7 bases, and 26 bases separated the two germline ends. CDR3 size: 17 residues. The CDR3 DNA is TGTGCCAGCAAAAAGACGGGAGGGGGAGCCCTTAGCCAGCCCCAGCATTTT. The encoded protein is CASKKTGGGALSQPQHF.

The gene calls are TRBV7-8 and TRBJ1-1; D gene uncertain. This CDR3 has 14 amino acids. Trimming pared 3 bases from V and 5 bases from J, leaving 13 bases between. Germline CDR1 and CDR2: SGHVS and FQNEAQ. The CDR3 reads CASSFTRSVTEAFF. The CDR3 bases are TGTGCCAGCAGCTTCACTCGTTCGGTTACTGAAGCTTTCTTT.

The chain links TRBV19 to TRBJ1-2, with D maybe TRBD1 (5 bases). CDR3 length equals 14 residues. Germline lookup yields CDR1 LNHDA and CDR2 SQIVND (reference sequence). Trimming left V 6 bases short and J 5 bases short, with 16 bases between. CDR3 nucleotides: TGTGCCAGTAGCCCGATTCCAGGGTTATATGGCTACACCTTC. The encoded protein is CASSPIPGLYGYTF.

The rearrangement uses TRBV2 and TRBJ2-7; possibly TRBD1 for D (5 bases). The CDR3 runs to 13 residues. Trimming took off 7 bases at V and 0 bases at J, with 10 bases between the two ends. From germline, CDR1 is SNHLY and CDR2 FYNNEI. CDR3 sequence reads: CASNRDSSYEQYF. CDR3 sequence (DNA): TGTGCCAGCAATCGTGACAGCTCCTACGAGCAGTACTTC.

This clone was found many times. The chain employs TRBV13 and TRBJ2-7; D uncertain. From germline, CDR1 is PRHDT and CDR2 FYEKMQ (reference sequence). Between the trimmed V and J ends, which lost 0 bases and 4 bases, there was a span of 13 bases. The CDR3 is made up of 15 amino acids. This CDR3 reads CASSLGQRTTYEQYF. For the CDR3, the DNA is TGTGCCAGCAGCTTAGGCCAGCGAACCACATACGAGCAGTACTTC.

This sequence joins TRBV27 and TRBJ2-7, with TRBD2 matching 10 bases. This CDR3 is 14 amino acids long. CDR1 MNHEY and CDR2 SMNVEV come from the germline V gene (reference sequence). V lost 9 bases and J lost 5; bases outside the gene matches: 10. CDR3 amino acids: CASSSGRYAHEQYF. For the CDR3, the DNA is TGTGCCAGTTCTAGCGGGAGATATGCCCACGAGCAGTACTTC.

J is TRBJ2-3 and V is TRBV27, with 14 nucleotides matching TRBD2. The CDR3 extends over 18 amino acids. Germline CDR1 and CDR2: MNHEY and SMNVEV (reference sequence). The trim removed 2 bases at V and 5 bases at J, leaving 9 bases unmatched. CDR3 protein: CASSLGGGTSGSQDTQYF. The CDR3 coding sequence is TGTGCCAGCAGTTTAGGCGGTGGGACTAGCGGGAGTCAAGATACGCAGTATTTT.

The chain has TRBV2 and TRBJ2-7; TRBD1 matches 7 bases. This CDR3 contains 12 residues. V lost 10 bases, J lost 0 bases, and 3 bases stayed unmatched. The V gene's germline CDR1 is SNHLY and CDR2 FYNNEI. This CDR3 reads CANRDSSYEQYF. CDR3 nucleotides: TGTGCCAACCGGGACAGCTCCTACGAGCAGTACTTC.

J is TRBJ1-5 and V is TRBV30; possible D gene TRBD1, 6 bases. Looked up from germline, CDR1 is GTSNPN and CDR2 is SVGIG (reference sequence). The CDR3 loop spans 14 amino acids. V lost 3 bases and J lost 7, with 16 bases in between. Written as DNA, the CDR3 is TGTGCCTGGAGGGCAACAGGGATTAACCAGCCCCAGCATTTT. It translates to CAWRATGINQPQHF.

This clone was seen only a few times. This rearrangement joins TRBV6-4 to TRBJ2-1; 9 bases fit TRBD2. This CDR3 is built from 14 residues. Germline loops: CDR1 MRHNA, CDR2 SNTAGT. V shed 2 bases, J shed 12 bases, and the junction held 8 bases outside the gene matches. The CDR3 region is CASSDGREGHGQFF. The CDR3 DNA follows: TGTGCCAGCAGTGACGGGCGGGAGGGCCACGGGCAGTTCTTC.

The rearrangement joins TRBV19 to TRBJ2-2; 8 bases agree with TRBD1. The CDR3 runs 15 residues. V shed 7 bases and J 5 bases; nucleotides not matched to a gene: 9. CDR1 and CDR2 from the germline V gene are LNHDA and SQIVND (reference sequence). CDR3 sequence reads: CASTLDRVRTGELFF. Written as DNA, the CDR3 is TGTGCCAGTACCCTGGACAGGGTAAGGACCGGGGAGCTGTTTTTT.

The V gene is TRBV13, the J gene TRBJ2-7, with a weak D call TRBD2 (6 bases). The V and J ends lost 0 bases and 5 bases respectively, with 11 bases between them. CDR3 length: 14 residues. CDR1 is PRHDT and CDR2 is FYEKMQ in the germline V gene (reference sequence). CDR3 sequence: CASSLGSGVNEQYF. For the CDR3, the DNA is TGTGCCAGCAGCTTAGGGTCGGGAGTGAACGAGCAGTACTTC.

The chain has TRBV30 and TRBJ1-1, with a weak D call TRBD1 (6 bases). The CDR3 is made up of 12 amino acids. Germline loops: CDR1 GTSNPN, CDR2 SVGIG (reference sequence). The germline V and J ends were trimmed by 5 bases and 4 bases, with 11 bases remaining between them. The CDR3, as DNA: TGTGCCTGGGGACAGTCGGCCACTGAAGCTTTCTTT. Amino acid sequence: CAWGQSATEAFF.